This T cell receptor beta chain was recovered during a study of Ad26.COV2.S vaccination and SARS-CoV-2 variants. Study background: The donor participated in the COV1001 trial, in its Ad26.COV2.S arm. The vaccine Ad26.COV2.S was put into the muscle once, or twice with 56 days between. Regarding the study as a whole: Analyses of TCR breadth and depth may have underestimated total T cell responses.

Documented treatment: some 20 received Ad26.COV2.S at low or high dose, single or two shots; 5 received placebo; per-sample allocation not given. Samples came from day 63 after the first vaccine or placebo injection. Assay used: immunoSEQ multiplex PCR; TCRdb lists only in-frame clones, some missing. This table holds about 390,000 clones, about nine tenths found once. A remark on this clone: What it binds is unknown.

This CDR3 is 16 amino acids long. Germline V gene sequence: CDR1 LNHDA, CDR2 SQIVND (reference sequence). Trimming left V 4 bases short and J 0 bases short, with 13 bases between. The specimen comprised peripheral blood, sampled in a trial of Ad26.COV2.S vaccine versus placebo. This clonotype was obtained from a person aged 18-60 years who received the Ad26.COV2.S COVID-19 vaccine or a placebo. The rearrangement uses TRBV19 and TRBJ1-5; D ambiguous. CDR3 DNA: TGTGCCAGTAGTACCAAGATTAGAAGTAGCAATCAGCCCCAGCATTTT. Amino acids: CASSTKIRSSNQPQHF.